This TCR beta chain is from a study of shared clonotypes between healthy human individuals (dated by TCRdb to the early 2020s). General notes on the study: The cohort included three men and a couple of women between 18 and 49 years of age. For each donor, three plates each were used for CD4 naive and CD4 memory, two plates were used for CD8 naive, and one plate was used for CD8 memory. To estimate repertoire size and how much clonotype sharing occurs between individuals, the study deeply sequenced the blood TCR repertoires of five healthy adults. To increase sequencing depth and limit assay-specific biases, different laboratories used diverse techniques to prepare libraries and sequence TCR repertoires. Leukapheresis yielded between about 0.85 and 9.5 billion PBMCs per donor. Results and caveats for the whole study, not just this receptor: Rarefaction of sorted-subset datasets indicated incomplete sequencing despite the large sequencing depth. Estimated clonotype richness was generally larger for naive than for memory subsets. Across four donors, around 5% of naive CD4, 3% to 4% of naive CD8, 2% to 2.5% of memory CD4, and roughly 0.41% of memory CD8 clonotypes were shared. Compared with non-shared clonotypes, the clonotypes found in all four sorted-subset donors had higher generation probabilities. Based on pairwise subsampling, the degree of clonotype sharing among donors was expected to be affected by sequencing depth. Sampling was restricted to blood, and TCR repertoires in tissues likely differ from the TCR repertoires found in blood. Because the study included only a small number of donors, the genetic and exposure-history diversity represented was limited.

Using the deep immunoSEQ assay, multiplex PCR amplified TCR CDR3 regions from genomic DNA. For each cell subset, the extracted genomic DNA was distributed evenly across all wells of several immunoSEQ 96-well plates, and each plate served as one replicate. Each replicate PCR for sorted subsets received 150 to 250 ng genomic DNA, equal to some 32,000 T cell genomes. The purified libraries were quantified using a Qubit 3.0 fluorometer, sized with a Bioanalyzer 2100, and then quantified again using the KAPA Library Quantification kit. Every immunoSEQ 96-well plate was sequenced on a separate single-read 150-cycle Illumina NextSeq 550 flow cell. In the authors' own workflow: Because the immunoSEQ output included only junctional sequences and no quality scores, the filtering could not be the same as the filtering used for full-length reads. Sequences were annotated with PyIR, a Python wrapper for IgBLAST v1.9, using IMGT germline references to assign V/J genes and CDR3. Reads were filtered out if the reads had weak V/J assignments (E-value above 1e-6), no CDR3, stop codons, out-of-frame junctions, or ambiguous translated residues. V3J clonotypes were defined as sequences sharing an identical inferred V gene, J gene, and CDR3 amino acid sequence. The percentage overlap between two repertoires was calculated by dividing the number of shared unique clonotypes by the size of the smaller repertoire. Richness of each repertoire was evaluated using RTK rarefaction, the Chao1 estimator, and Recon v2.1 estimates of unobserved clonotypes. For all TCRbeta clonotypes obtained by the gDNA method from several donors, generation probabilities were computed with OLGA. This is the immuneACCESS table as TCRdb keeps it, with only in-frame sequences that have V and J called. A part of the clones is gone; compared with another copy, unresolved V genes explain less than half, and the rest is unexplained. V, J and clone size are those of that table, while D and trimming were read from the DNA. The sample table records 2 million to 2.5 million clones; 80% to 95% of these occur just once. 0.36% of the sample is in the top ten clones.

The donors were healthy, HIV-negative adults who had no recently reported acute infections or vaccinations. All donors were Caucasian adults living in Nashville, Tennessee, USA. Magnetic negative selection was used to enrich CD4+ T cells, after which naive cells were positively selected on CD45RA and the negative fraction became the memory subset. After blood collection by leukapheresis, PBMCs were isolated using Ficoll-Histopaque density gradient centrifugation and then cryopreserved in the vapor phase of liquid nitrogen. Analytical flow cytometry was used to check the purity and quantity of each magnetically sorted T cell population. Each sorted fraction had its genomic DNA isolated and then quantified by UV absorbance on a Nanodrop 2000c. To note about this clone: Its antigen is unknown. The record has no base qualities; no much larger clone is one base away.

At the junction V is shortened by 3 bases and J by 8 bases, with 16 bases in between. Inclusive of the bounding cysteine and phenylalanine, the CDR3 is 15 residues long. Solely the CDR3 DNA is kept, with 45 bases framed from the first base. CDR1 and CDR2 were assigned from the germline V gene as LGHNA and YSLEER. The receptor chain draws on TRBV4-3 and TRBJ1-4; perhaps TRBD1 is the D gene, with 6 bases matching. This clonotype originated in a young man in good health. Some clones in this sample may be carry-over from other donors' samples. Material: naive CD4+ T cells from PBMCs. Sample cell subset or site, as interpreted from the label and publication: CD45RA+ positively selected. CDR3 sequence: CASSQSGVEREKLFF. Here is the DNA: TGCGCCAGCAGCCAGTCAGGGGTGGAGAGGGAAAAACTGTTTTTT.